Presented here are 21 T cell receptor beta chains from one specimen sequenced in a study of spatial heterogeneity in lung cancer. MiXCR was run by TCRdb on the 5' RACE reads, yielding one entry per CDR3 protein. The sample includes about 6,900 distinct CDR3 sequences, approximately 4% seen only once; the top ten take 20% to 30%. Time point meaning: sample taken at primary tumor resection. In each case, whole RNA from tumor, nontumor lung or frozen PBMC was sequenced unsorted. This material consisted of normal lung tissue next to the tumor, taken at surgery. These receptors were taken from a female donor with early-stage non-small cell lung cancer.

This chain joins TRBV20-1 and TRBJ2-6; TRBD1 aligns across 7 bases. The V gene's germline CDR1 is DFQATT and CDR2 SNEGSKA (reference sequence). CDR3 size: 13 residues. Germline trimming cut 7 bases from V and 4 bases from J; bases unmatched to any gene: 4. The DNA of the CDR3 is TGCAGTGTGACAGGGTACGGGGCCAACGTCCTGACTTTC. Translation: CSVTGYGANVLTF.

This clonotype was found a few times. The chain couples TRBV19 to TRBJ2-2; D is uncertain. Trimming stripped 9 bases from V and 2 bases from J, with 13 bases between. CDR3 size: 14 residues. The germline gives CDR1 LNHDA, CDR2 SQIVND (reference sequence). CDR3 sequence reads: CASDQSINTGELFF. The CDR3, as DNA: TGTGCCAGCGACCAGTCCATCAACACCGGGGAGCTGTTTTTT.

This clonotype is medium-sized (0.01 to 0.1%) by share. Germline and junction disagree at one end, which may indicate a read error. The rearrangement joins TRBV27 to TRBJ1-1; D might be TRBD1 (6 bases). This CDR3 comprises 14 residues. CDR1 MNHEY and CDR2 SMNVEV come from the germline V gene (reference sequence). For the CDR3, the DNA is TGTGCCAGCAGTCCCCCAGGGGTGAAGACTGAAGCTTTCTTT. Its protein is CASSPPGVKTEAFF.

This clonotype was found many times. The chain has TRBV11-2 and TRBJ1-1, with D perhaps TRBD1 (5 bases). Germline V CDR1 and CDR2: SGHAT, FQNNGV. The CDR3 length is 15 residues. V lost 5 bases and J lost 6, with 19 bases in between. As DNA, the CDR3 is TGTGCCAGCAGCCTCACGCAGGGAGGGTTCGCTGAAGCTTTCTTT. This sequence encodes CASSLTQGGFAEAFF.

The sample holds many counts of this clonotype. The chain uses TRBV6-5 and TRBJ2-7; 8 nucleotides align to TRBD1. The CDR3 runs 13 residues. Germline CDR1 and CDR2: MNHEY and SVGAGI. Losses at the gene ends were 4 bases for V and 7 bases for J; bases not matched to a gene: 6. The CDR3 region is CASSSGQGEEQYF. As DNA, the CDR3 is TGTGCCAGCAGTTCAGGACAGGGAGAAGAGCAGTACTTC.

This clonotype is termed medium-sized (0.01 to 0.1%). The chain links TRBV20-1 to TRBJ2-3; 9 bases fit TRBD2. The J segment lost 4 bases and the V segment lost 1 base, leaving 6 bases of the junction unmatched. CDR1 and CDR2 (germline): DFQATT, SNEGSKA (reference sequence). The CDR3 consists of 15 residues. The CDR3 DNA reads TGCAGTGCTAGAGCGGGCGGGGGGGCAGCAGATACGCAGTATTTT. It codes for CSARAGGGAADTQYF.

This clonotype was counted many times. The chain recombines TRBV20-1 with TRBJ2-7, with 9 bases fitting TRBD2. Trimming cost V 3 bases and J 3 bases; bases outside gene matches: 6. The CDR3 totals 14 residues. Germline CDR1 and CDR2: DFQATT and SNEGSKA (reference sequence). The CDR3 DNA reads as TGCAGTGCTAGTCCTAGCGGGACCGACTACGAGCAGTACTTC. Amino acids: CSASPSGTDYEQYF.

In its sample, this clonotype was seen many times. This chain uses TRBV20-1 with TRBJ2-3; TRBD1 might be the D (6 bases). CDR3 size: 13 residues. The V gene lost 0 bases and the J gene lost 7 bases, with 11 bases spanning the gap. Germline loops: CDR1 DFQATT, CDR2 SNEGSKA (reference sequence). CDR3 DNA sequence: TGCAGTGCTAGAGATCAGGGGAGCCATACGCAGTATTTT. This codes for CSARDQGSHTQYF.

This clonotype has a count of ten or more. The V gene is TRBV7-2, the J gene TRBJ1-6, with D maybe TRBD1 (6 bases). Per germline, CDR1 SGHTA and CDR2 FQGNSA. The CDR3 covers 14 residues. Trimming shortened V by 5 bases and J by 10 bases, and 15 bases separated the two germline ends. DNA of the CDR3: TGTGCCAGCAGCGTAACACAGGGCGGGTCACCCCTCCACTTT. Encoded protein: CASSVTQGGSPLHF.

By share of the sample, this clonotype is medium-sized. J is TRBJ2-7 and V is TRBV7-9; tentatively, D is TRBD1 (5 bases). This CDR3 contains 14 residues. The germline V and J ends were trimmed by 1 base and 3 bases, with 10 bases remaining between them. Germline values: CDR1 SEHNR, CDR2 FQNEAQ (reference sequence). This CDR3 reads CASSLGAGLYEQYF. In DNA, the CDR3 is TGTGCCAGCAGCTTAGGGGCAGGGCTCTACGAGCAGTACTTC.

This clonotype was counted many times. The rearrangement joins TRBV10-3 to TRBJ1-6, with 10 bases matching TRBD1. Germline V gives CDR1 ENHRY, CDR2 SYGVKD. After removal of 6 bases from V and 6 bases from J, the junction contained 2 bases not matched to a gene. CDR3 size: 14 residues. The CDR3: CAISRDRGNSPLHF. Here the CDR3 DNA reads TGTGCCATCAGCCGGGACAGGGGTAATTCACCCCTCCACTTT.

This clonotype came up many times. The rearrangement joins TRBV10-3 to TRBJ1-5; tentative D call: TRBD1 (5 bases). V was shortened by 3 bases and J by 2 bases, with 14 bases between the two germline ends. The CDR3 has 16 amino acids. Germline assignment: CDR1 ENHRY and CDR2 SYGVKD. CDR3 region: CAISDSGFTGNQPQHF. CDR3 coding DNA: TGTGCCATCAGTGATTCAGGGTTTACAGGCAATCAGCCCCAGCATTTT.

There are many counts of this clonotype. CDR3 nucleotide sequence: TGTGCCAGCAGTCCCGCAGGTGGGCTGCGAGTTGATACGCAGTATTTT. This codes for CASSPAGGLRVDTQYF. This sequence joins TRBV6-4 and TRBJ2-3, with no clear D. Germline V lookup: CDR1 MRHNA, CDR2 SNTAGT. The CDR3 has 16 residues. The V gene lost 5 bases and the J gene lost 6 bases, with 21 bases spanning the gap.

This clonotype occurred many times. The chain uses TRBV7-9 and TRBJ1-5, with TRBD1 matching 7 bases. V was pared by 5 bases and J by 5 bases, with 6 bases of the junction left unmatched. Germline lookup yields CDR1 SEHNR and CDR2 FQNEAQ (reference sequence). CDR3 size: 14 residues. CDR3 bases: TGTGCCAGCAGCGTGGACAGGTCCGATCAGCCCCAGCATTTT. Its translation: CASSVDRSDQPQHF.

This clonotype was observed at least ten times. This chain uses TRBV6-1 with TRBJ2-7; D ambiguous. Germline loops: CDR1 MNHNS, CDR2 SASEGT. Trimming left V 3 bases short and J 4 bases short, with 7 bases between. CDR3 length: 12 amino acids. The CDR3 region is CASSELGYEQYF. The CDR3, as DNA: TGTGCCAGCAGTGAGCTGGGGTACGAGCAGTACTTC.

This clonotype was seen at least ten times. The V gene is TRBV10-3, the J gene TRBJ1-3; 8 nucleotides match TRBD1. Per the germline V gene, CDR1 is ENHRY and CDR2 is SYGVKD. This CDR3 is built from 18 residues. Unmatched junction bases numbered 10, after V lost 3 bases and J lost 0 bases. The CDR3 here is CAISDHSGQGPSGNTIYF. CDR3 nucleotide sequence: TGTGCCATCAGTGACCACTCAGGACAGGGACCCTCTGGAAACACCATATATTTT.

This clonotype was observed many times. The V gene is TRBV29-1, the J gene TRBJ1-1, with 11 positions matching TRBD1. The germline CDR1 and CDR2 sequences are SQVTM and ANQGSEA. The CDR3 covers 13 residues. V lost 6 bases, J lost 3 bases, and 3 bases stayed unmatched. CDR3: CSVPGQGDTEAFF. The CDR3 DNA reads as TGCAGCGTACCGGGACAGGGGGACACTGAAGCTTTCTTT.

Judged by abundance, this clonotype is medium-sized. This chain connects TRBV5-4 to TRBJ2-3; D is ambiguous. CDR3 length: 16 amino acids. Germline V lookup: CDR1 SGHNT, CDR2 YYREEE (reference sequence). V lost 1 base and J lost 1, with 13 bases in between. In DNA, the CDR3 is TGTGCCAGCAGCTTGAACAGCCAGCCCCGCACAGATACGCAGTATTTT. Protein: CASSLNSQPRTDTQYF.

By share, this clonotype counts as medium-sized. V gene TRBV9 combines with J gene TRBJ2-5; the match to TRBD1 covers 8 bases. Germline CDR1 is SGDLS and CDR2 is YYNGEE. The CDR3 length is 16 residues. The trim removed 0 bases at V and 3 bases at J, leaving 7 bases unmatched. The CDR3 sequence: CASSVGPGQGEETQYF. CDR3 nucleotides: TGTGCCAGCAGCGTAGGGCCTGGACAGGGCGAAGAGACCCAGTACTTC.

This clonotype was found many times. The chain carries TRBV7-6 and TRBJ2-3; the match to TRBD2 covers 7 bases. V gave up 2 bases and J gave up 0 bases; unmatched junction bases: 5. The CDR3 totals 16 residues. The germline gives CDR1 SGHVS, CDR2 FNYEAQ. The CDR3: CASSLRGGQSTDTQYF. Here the CDR3 DNA reads TGTGCCAGCAGCTTAAGGGGAGGGCAAAGCACAGATACGCAGTATTTT.

This sequence joins TRBV3-1 and TRBJ1-5; 9 bases are a match to TRBD1. The germline gives CDR1 LGHDT, CDR2 YNNKEL (reference sequence). The CDR3 extends over 15 amino acids. The V gene end was trimmed by 6 bases and the J gene end by 7 bases; junction bases not matched to a gene: 10. The CDR3 sequence is CASSPTGGEGQPQHF. The DNA for the CDR3 is TGTGCCAGCAGTCCGACAGGGGGAGAGGGCCAGCCCCAGCATTTT.